The 12 T cell receptor beta chains presented below share a single source sample, sequenced in a study of T cells in Graves' hyperthyroidism and ophthalmopathy. RNA transcripts served as the template for amplifying TCR beta CDR3 regions. A set of HTBI primers served as the primers for a first-round RT-PCR of the TCR CDR3. Each CDR3 protein gets one entry after TCRdb re-called the multiplex PCR reads with MiXCR. Of hundreds of thousands of distinct CDR3 sequences detected, 20% to 25% appear once; the ten largest clones hold roughly 30%. Specimen: blood. Receptors originate from a man aged 25-45 years with Graves' ophthalmopathy.

In this sample, this clonotype turned up many times. The chain combines TRBV27 with TRBJ2-3; D remains unclear. V was trimmed by 6 bases and J by 5 bases, leaving 18 bases between them. The CDR3 loop spans 15 amino acids. Per the germline V gene, CDR1 is MNHEY and CDR2 is SMNVEV (reference sequence). DNA for the CDR3: TGTGCCAGCAGCCTACTTCAAAGTAGTGGAGATACGCAGTATTTT. It translates to CASSLLQSSGDTQYF.

The J gene is TRBJ2-5, the V gene TRBV6-1, with TRBD2 matching 7 bases. The CDR3 is 15 residues long. J was trimmed by 2 bases and V by 6 bases; bases with no gene match: 9. In germline, CDR1 is MNHNS, CDR2 SASEGT. The CDR3 spells CASRPLAEVQETQYF. The CDR3 DNA is TGTGCCAGCAGGCCTCTAGCGGAAGTTCAAGAGACCCAGTACTTC.

This clonotype was seen only a few times. The chain employs TRBV18 and TRBJ2-1, with TRBD2 identical over 9 bases. The germline gives CDR1 KGHSH, CDR2 LQKENI. The CDR3 has 13 amino acids. V lost 5 bases, J lost 9 bases, and 5 bases stayed unmatched. The CDR3 DNA reads TGTGCCAGCTCAGATGGACTAGCGACTGAGCAGTTCTTC. It is translated as CASSDGLATEQFF.

This clonotype was seen at least ten times. CDR3 sequence reads: CASGRGVSNEQFF. DNA for the CDR3: TGTGCCAGCGGAAGAGGGGTTTCCAATGAGCAGTTCTTC. The rearrangement joins TRBV7-2 to TRBJ2-1; tentatively, D is TRBD1 or TRBD2 (5 bases each). The germline V gene encodes CDR1 SGHTA and CDR2 FQGNSA. This CDR3 spans 13 amino acids. Between the trimmed V and J ends, which lost 8 bases and 6 bases, there was a span of 14 bases. Supplemented by reference TRBV7-2 and TRBJ2-1, the full variable domain reads GAGVSQSPSNKVTEKGKDVELRCDPISGHTALYWYRQSLGQGLEFLIYFQGNSAPDKSGLPSDRFSAERTGGSVSTLTIQRTQQEDSAVYLCASGRGVSNEQFFGPGTRLTVL.

This rearrangement joins TRBV19 to TRBJ2-7; either TRBD1 or TRBD2 may supply D (5 bases each). The V gene lost 1 base and the J gene lost 3 bases, with 13 bases spanning the gap. The CDR3 has 15 amino acids. Germline V CDR1 and CDR2: LNHDA, SQIVND (reference sequence). The CDR3 bases are TGTGCCAGTAGTATAGGGGACGGGAACTTCTACGAGCAGTACTTC. This translates into CASSIGDGNFYEQYF.

In its sample, this clonotype was seen a few times. This chain uses TRBV5-1 with TRBJ2-6, with 8 bases lining up with TRBD1. The CDR3 is 15 residues long. The germline CDR1 and CDR2 sequences are SGHRS and YFSETQ. Trimming took 5 bases from V and 3 from J; bases not matched to a gene: 4. CDR3 bases: TGCGCCAGCAGGCGGACAGGGAATGGGGCCAACGTCCTGACTTTC. Residues: CASRRTGNGANVLTF.

This clonotype has only a few counts. The rearrangement joins TRBV20-1 to TRBJ2-1; maybe TRBD2 (6 bases). The CDR3 runs to 15 residues. Trimming cost V 5 bases and J 0 bases, with 14 bases left between them. CDR1 is DFQATT and CDR2 is SNEGSKA in the germline V gene (reference sequence). CDR3 amino acids: CSARFEAGSYNEQFF. The DNA of the CDR3 is TGCAGTGCTCGGTTCGAAGCGGGCTCCTACAATGAGCAGTTCTTC.

This clonotype was seen at least ten times. This sequence joins TRBV29-1 and TRBJ2-7, with TRBD1 identical over 10 bases. From germline, CDR1 is SQVTM and CDR2 ANQGSEA. V trimming: 6 bases; J trimming: 2 bases; junction bases outside the gene matches: 1. The CDR3 totals 12 residues. Here the CDR3 reads CSVGQGAYEQYF. In DNA, the CDR3 is TGCAGCGTCGGACAGGGGGCCTACGAGCAGTACTTC.

DNA for the CDR3: TGCGCCAGCAGCCACCCGGGACAGGGGACCTACGAGCAGTACTTC. It encodes CASSHPGQGTYEQYF. The rearrangement joins TRBV4-1 to TRBJ2-7; 10 positions agree with TRBD1. This CDR3 contains 15 residues. Germline values: CDR1 MGHRA, CDR2 YSYEKL. The J segment lost 2 bases and the V segment lost 3 bases, leaving 4 bases of the junction unmatched.

The chain has TRBV10-2 and TRBJ1-5, with a weak D call TRBD1 (6 bases). CDR1 is WSHSY and CDR2 is SAAADI in the germline V gene. V was trimmed by 5 bases and J by 3 bases, leaving 11 bases between them. The CDR3 sequence is 14 residues long. CDR3 sequence (DNA): TGCGCCAGCAGTTATCCAGGGGACAATCAGCCCCAGCATTTT. Protein product: CASSYPGDNQPQHF.

The sample holds many counts of this clonotype. This chain uses TRBV30 with TRBJ1-4; no clear D gene. Germline lookup yields CDR1 GTSNPN and CDR2 SVGIG (reference sequence). Trimming took 2 bases from V and 2 from J, leaving 9 bases between them. The length of the CDR3 is 14 residues. The CDR3 DNA is TGTGCCTGGAGTACTCGAACCACTAATGAAAAACTGTTTTTT. Protein product: CAWSTRTTNEKLFF.

This clonotype came up a few times. V is TRBV7-8 and J is TRBJ2-1, with a weak D call TRBD2 (6 bases). Germline V gene data show CDR1 as SGHVS and CDR2 as FQNEAQ. The V gene lost 1 base and the J gene lost 6 bases, with 13 bases spanning the gap. CDR3 size: 15 residues. CDR3 loop: CASSLGPEEGNEQFF. The CDR3 coding sequence is TGTGCCAGCAGCTTAGGTCCCGAGGAGGGCAATGAGCAGTTCTTC.